These 15 T cell receptor beta chains were sequenced from one sample in a study of spatial heterogeneity in lung cancer (dated by TCRdb to between 2017 and 2020). Libraries were built with 5' RACE. The sequencer was a NextSeq 500. TCRdb ran its own pipeline on the public reads, namely fastp trimming at Q25 and MiXCR clone calling, and kept in-frame beta chains. All rows with the same CDR3 protein become a single entry with the most common DNA and genes. The sample table lists some 55,000 distinct CDR3 sequences, approximately 6% of them with a count of one. The leading ten clones occupy approximately 15% of the sample. The time point label of this sample denotes: sample taken at primary tumor resection. The specimen comprised PBMCs, sampled at surgery. The receptors stem from a female donor with early-stage non-small cell lung cancer.

This rearrangement joins TRBV20-1 to TRBJ2-3; tentative D call: TRBD2 (6 bases). The CDR3 is made up of 13 amino acids. V was shortened by 5 bases and J by 3 bases, with 12 bases between the two germline ends. Looked up from germline, CDR1 is DFQATT and CDR2 is SNEGSKA (reference sequence). CDR3 loop: CSAERGATDTQYF. DNA for the CDR3: TGCAGTGCTGAGCGCGGGGCGACAGATACGCAGTATTTT.

This clonotype was detected ten times or more. The chain has TRBV9 and TRBJ2-5; the D is unclear. Germline V gene data show CDR1 as SGDLS and CDR2 as YYNGEE. The CDR3 is made up of 15 amino acids. The V and J ends lost 0 bases and 2 bases respectively, with 11 bases between them. CDR3 loop: CASSVAARPQETQYF. CDR3 bases: TGTGCCAGCAGCGTAGCGGCTAGACCACAAGAGACCCAGTACTTC.

This clonotype was seen repeatedly, ten times or more. This chain uses TRBV19 with TRBJ2-7; a weak D match, TRBD2 (5 bases). V gave up 5 bases and J gave up 2 bases, with 13 bases separating them. Germline values: CDR1 LNHDA, CDR2 SQIVND (reference sequence). The CDR3 contains 14 residues. The CDR3 coding sequence is TGTGCCAGTAGTCGCCCGGGGATCCCCTACGAGCAGTACTTC. Amino acid sequence: CASSRPGIPYEQYF.

This clonotype has at least ten counts. The J gene is TRBJ2-3, the V gene TRBV6-5; D gene uncertain. The germline gives CDR1 MNHEY, CDR2 SVGAGI. Trimming cost V 7 bases and J 0 bases, with 8 bases left between them. This CDR3 contains 13 residues. The CDR3: CASTRASTDTQYF. The CDR3 DNA reads TGTGCCAGCACCCGGGCCAGCACAGATACGCAGTATTTT.

The table lists this clonotype with many counts. V is TRBV7-2 and J is TRBJ2-3, with D tentatively TRBD1 or TRBD2 (5 bases each). CDR1 is SGHTA and CDR2 is FQGNSA in the germline V gene. This CDR3 spans 13 amino acids. V was cut by 6 bases and J by 3 bases, with 10 bases left in between. This chain's CDR3 is CASREGPTDTQYF. The CDR3 nucleotides are TGTGCCAGCAGAGAGGGACCTACAGATACGCAGTATTTT.

This clonotype showed up many times. This sequence joins TRBV6-1 and TRBJ2-7; 8 nucleotides align to TRBD1. This CDR3 has 16 residues. Germline V lookup: CDR1 MNHNS, CDR2 SASEGT. V was clipped by 6 bases and J by 3 bases; unmatched bases: 13. This CDR3 reads CASSPTGGTIFYEQYV. CDR3 coding DNA: TGTGCCAGCAGCCCAACAGGGGGTACCATCTTCTACGAGCAGTACGTC.

The rearrangement joins TRBV3-1 to TRBJ1-4; unclear D gene. V gave up 6 bases and J gave up 0 bases, with 8 bases separating them. The germline V gene has CDR1 LGHDT and CDR2 YNNKEL (reference sequence). The CDR3 has 14 residues. The CDR3 sequence is CASSPRTTNEKLFF. CDR3 sequence (DNA): TGTGCCAGCAGTCCTCGAACAACTAATGAAAAACTGTTTTTT. Together with reference TRBV3-1 and TRBJ1-4, the CDR3 gives the full variable domain: DTAVSQTPKYLVTQMGNDKSIKCEQNLGHDTMYWYKQDSKKFLKIMFSYNNKELIINETVPNRFSPKSPDKAHLNLHINSLELGDSAVYFCASSPRTTNEKLFFGSGTQLSVL.

This clonotype has at least ten counts. The rearrangement joins TRBV12-3 or TRBV12-4 to TRBJ2-1; D ambiguous. V was shortened by 0 bases and J by 5 bases, with 8 bases between the two germline ends. The CDR3 extends over 14 amino acids. The CDR3 nucleotides are TGTGCCAGCAGTTTAGCGTCTTGGGACAATGAGCAGTTCTTC. It translates to CASSLASWDNEQFF.

There are many counts of this clonotype. This chain links TRBV5-1 with TRBJ1-3; 9 nucleotides line up with TRBD1. Trimming cost V 3 bases and J 8 bases; bases outside gene matches: 12. Germline V lookup: CDR1 SGHRS, CDR2 YFSETQ. The CDR3 contains 16 residues. CDR3 DNA: TGCGCCAGCAGCTCGGGACCGGGACAGGGAGGCGACACCATATATTTT. It encodes CASSSGPGQGGDTIYF. Complete variable domain (other parts from reference TRBV5-1 and TRBJ1-3): KAGVTQTPRYLIKTRGQQVTLSCSPISGHRSVSWYQQTPGQGLQFLFEYFSETQRNKGNFPGRFSGRQFSNSRSEMNVSTLELGDSALYLCASSSGPGQGGDTIYFGEGSWLTVV.

The DNA for the CDR3 is TGTGCCAGCAGCTTTCGGCGGGGGGCGGACAATCAGCCCCAGCATTTT. This translates into CASSFRRGADNQPQHF. This sequence joins TRBV12-1 and TRBJ1-5; TRBD1 is the table's D call and was not checked against the DNA. TRBV12-1 is a pseudogene. The CDR3 loop spans 16 amino acids.

This clonotype has a count of ten or more. The V call is TRBV6-1, the J call TRBJ1-1; TRBD1 aligns across 9 bases. Germline-derived CDR1 and CDR2 are MNHNS and SASEGT. Trimming removed 4 bases from V and 8 bases from J; junction bases left unmatched: 2. This CDR3 contains 12 residues. This CDR3 is CASSGTGVEAFF. The CDR3 DNA reads as TGTGCCAGCAGTGGGACAGGGGTGGAAGCTTTCTTT.

The chain joins TRBV3-1 to TRBJ1-6, with D hard to call. The CDR3 sequence is 16 residues long. Looked up from germline, CDR1 is LGHDT and CDR2 is YNNKEL (reference sequence). Trimming removed 0 bases from V and 9 bases from J, with 15 bases in between. The CDR3 is CASSQDTSLRPSPLHF. The CDR3 coding sequence is TGTGCCAGCAGCCAAGATACGTCTCTTAGGCCTTCACCCCTCCACTTT.

This clonotype was seen many times. V and J are TRBV9 and TRBJ2-5; no clear D gene. Trimming stripped 0 bases from V and 5 bases from J, with 11 bases between. CDR1 and CDR2 (germline): SGDLS, YYNGEE. This CDR3 has 14 residues. The CDR3: CASSVGQPSETQYF. As DNA, the CDR3 is TGTGCCAGCAGCGTAGGTCAGCCTAGTGAGACCCAGTACTTC. Full variable domain (rest looked up from reference TRBV9 and TRBJ2-5): DSGVTQTPKHLITATGQRVTLRCSPRSGDLSVYWYQQSLDQGLQFLIQYYNGEERAKGNILERFSAQQFPDLHSELNLSSLELGDSALYFCASSVGQPSETQYFGPGTRLLVL.

The DNA for the CDR3 is TGTGCCAGCAGTTTAAGGGGGAACCCCTACGAGCAGTACTTC. Its protein is CASSLRGNPYEQYF. The rearrangement links TRBV28 to TRBJ2-7; tentatively, D is TRBD1 (6 bases). Germline values: CDR1 MDHEN, CDR2 SYDVKM. The CDR3 runs to 14 residues. The V gene lost 2 bases and the J gene lost 2 bases, with 10 bases spanning the gap.

This chain joins TRBV6-1 and TRBJ2-2, with 8 bases identical to TRBD1. The V gene end was trimmed by 4 bases and the J gene end by 4 bases; junction bases not matched to a gene: 8. There are 16 residues in the CDR3. Germline values: CDR1 MNHNS, CDR2 SASEGT. The CDR3 bases are TGTGCCAGCAGTGTTACAACAGGGGGAGCCACCGGGGAGCTGTTTTTT. It specifies CASSVTTGGATGELFF.